One and the same sample provided the 15 T cell receptor beta chains below, sequenced in a study of T cells in Graves' hyperthyroidism and ophthalmopathy (dated by TCRdb to the late 2010s). Receptor amplification or capture employed multiplex PCR. TCRdb lists the instrument as Illumina HiSeq 2000. Amplification of TCR beta CDR3 regions was carried out from RNA transcripts. The TCR CDR3 was subjected to a first round of RT-PCR using the HTBI primer set and the Qiagen OneStep RT-PCR kit. TCRdb cleaned the public reads at Q25 with fastp, built clones with MiXCR and kept in-frame beta chains. Rows are combined by CDR3 protein, so each entry shows the most common genes and DNA. For this sample there are around 340,000 distinct CDR3 sequences; 16% appear just once. The ten largest clonotypes hold roughly 33% of the sample. Specimen: blood. The receptors were sampled from a man aged 25-40 years with Graves' hyperthyroidism.

The chain uses TRBV12-3 or TRBV12-4 and TRBJ2-7, with 7 bases aligning to TRBD2. V lost 6 bases to trimming and J lost 6 bases; unmatched junction nucleotides: 14. There are 15 residues in the CDR3. CDR3 sequence (DNA): TGTGCCAGCAGCACGGGGGGATTTATGATAGGCGAGCAGTACTTC. This sequence encodes CASSTGGFMIGEQYF.

This clonotype was seen a handful of times. CDR3 sequence (DNA): TGTGCCACCAGTCCAGGAGGGCGGTACGAGCAGTACTTC. It translates to CATSPGGRYEQYF. V and J are TRBV24-1 and TRBJ2-7; D might be TRBD2 (6 bases). V was clipped by 6 bases and J by 4 bases, with 12 bases between them. This CDR3 spans 13 amino acids. Germline lookup yields CDR1 KGHDR and CDR2 SFDVKD.

Ten or more counts support this clonotype. The chain employs TRBV3-1 and TRBJ2-2; D ambiguous. In germline, CDR1 is LGHDT, CDR2 YNNKEL (reference sequence). The CDR3 loop spans 12 amino acids. V dropped 10 bases and J dropped 5 bases, with 11 bases sitting between them. CDR3 region: CAIGPLTGELFF. As DNA, the CDR3 is TGTGCCATAGGCCCTCTGACCGGGGAGCTGTTTTTT.

The genes are TRBV27 and TRBJ2-1; D possibly uses TRBD1 or TRBD2 (5 bases each). Germline CDR1 MNHEY, CDR2 SMNVEV (reference sequence). This CDR3 comprises 14 residues. The V end lost 3 bases, the J end lost 7 bases, and 13 bases lay between the germline ends. CDR3 loop: CASSFSGARNEQFF. The CDR3 nucleotides are TGTGCCAGCAGTTTCTCCGGGGCTAGGAATGAGCAGTTCTTC.

The chain joins TRBV7-9 to TRBJ2-2, with 7 bases aligning to TRBD1. This CDR3 region has 16 residues. The germline CDR1 and CDR2 sequences are SEHNR and FQNEAQ (reference sequence). V was pared by 8 bases and J by 5 bases, with 14 bases of the junction left unmatched. The CDR3 is CASGPRAGGRTGELFF. The CDR3 DNA reads as TGTGCCAGCGGCCCCCGGGCAGGGGGAAGGACCGGGGAGCTGTTTTTT.

Regarding this clonotype: The junction differs from germline at one of its ends, possibly a read error. V and J are TRBV5-1 and TRBJ1-1; D is undetermined. Germline assignment: CDR1 SGHRS and CDR2 YFSETQ. This CDR3 is built from 14 residues. The chain's CDR3 is CASSDIRLGTEAFF. The CDR3 nucleotides read TGTGCCAGCAGCGACATTAGGTTGGGCACTGAAGCTTTCTTT.

The chain combines TRBV19 with TRBJ1-6; 10 positions agree with TRBD1. The CDR3 sequence is 15 residues long. Germline lookup yields CDR1 LNHDA and CDR2 SQIVND (reference sequence). With V trimmed by 1 base and J by 11 bases, 5 bases remained unmatched. The CDR3 region is CASSIGGQGPAPLHF. The CDR3 DNA reads as TGTGCCAGTAGTATAGGGGGACAGGGGCCGGCACCCCTCCACTTT.

This clonotype occurred many times. The rearrangement uses TRBV7-8 and TRBJ2-3; the D gene is possibly TRBD2 (6 bases). The CDR3 is 16 residues long. Germline CDR1 SGHVS, CDR2 FQNEAQ. Trimming removed 5 bases from V and 6 bases from J, with 21 bases in between. The DNA for the CDR3 is TGTGCCAGCAGCATAGGACTAACGGGAGCGGGTGATACGCAGTATTTT. Translated, it gives CASSIGLTGAGDTQYF.

This clonotype was seen ten or more times. The chain uses TRBV28 and TRBJ2-1; 8 bases map to TRBD1. Trimming at V came to 2 bases and at J to 4 bases, leaving 10 bases not matched to a gene. The CDR3 is made up of 17 amino acids. Germline V gene sequence: CDR1 MDHEN, CDR2 SYDVKM. The CDR3 loop is CASSLGYWDRSYNEQFF. The CDR3 region has the DNA TGTGCCAGCAGTTTAGGCTATTGGGACAGGTCTTACAATGAGCAGTTCTTC.

The J gene is TRBJ2-3, the V gene TRBV3-1; D is possibly TRBD1 or TRBD2 (6 bases each). The CDR3 extends over 15 amino acids. Germline CDR1 LGHDT, CDR2 YNNKEL (reference sequence). V lost 3 bases, J lost 6 bases, and 16 bases lay in between. The chain's CDR3 is CASSQGGWGRDTQYF. CDR3 sequence (DNA): TGTGCCAGCAGCCAGGGGGGCTGGGGGAGGGATACGCAGTATTTT.

This sequence joins TRBV4-2 and TRBJ1-2; D is unresolved. Per the germline V gene, CDR1 is LGHNA and CDR2 is YNFKEQ. The CDR3 runs to 12 residues. V shed 0 bases and J shed 5 bases, with 4 bases lying between them. The CDR3: CASSQDGYGYTF. The CDR3 nucleotides are TGTGCCAGCAGCCAAGACGGGTATGGCTACACCTTC.

In its sample, this clonotype was seen many times. The J gene is TRBJ2-1, the V gene TRBV10-2; D perhaps matches TRBD1 (5 bases). Trimming left V 3 bases short and J 6 bases short, with 15 bases between. The CDR3 loop spans 15 amino acids. The germline V gene has CDR1 WSHSY and CDR2 SAAADI. CDR3 residues: CASSDIHGGANEQFF. The CDR3 bases are TGCGCCAGCAGTGATATTCATGGTGGGGCCAATGAGCAGTTCTTC.

At least ten counts were recorded for this clonotype. This chain uses TRBV6-1 with TRBJ2-5; D is undetermined. Per the germline V gene, CDR1 is MNHNS and CDR2 is SASEGT. The CDR3 runs 14 residues. Trimming cost V 1 base and J 1 base, with 7 bases left between them. CDR3 coding DNA: TGTGCCAGCAGTGAAGGGTCAGGCCAAGAGACCCAGTACTTC. Translation gives CASSEGSGQETQYF.

V and J are TRBV4-1 and TRBJ2-7, with 8 bases matching TRBD2. The J call may be in error: the DNA end matches TRBJ2-1 better. In germline, CDR1 is MGHRA, CDR2 YSYEKL. This CDR3 has 15 amino acids. CDR3: CASSQGLATLYEQFF. The CDR3 region has the DNA TGCGCCAGCAGCCAAGGACTAGCGACCCTCTACGAGCAGTTCTTC.

A note on this clonotype: At one of its ends the junction is not consistent with the germline gene, which may arise from a read error. The V call is TRBV18, the J call TRBJ1-1, with D uncertain. Germline assignment: CDR1 KGHSH and CDR2 LQKENI. CDR3 length equals 13 residues. In DNA, the CDR3 is TGTGCCAGCCCACCTCAACGGAACACTGAAGCTTTCTTT. It is translated as CASPPQRNTEAFF.